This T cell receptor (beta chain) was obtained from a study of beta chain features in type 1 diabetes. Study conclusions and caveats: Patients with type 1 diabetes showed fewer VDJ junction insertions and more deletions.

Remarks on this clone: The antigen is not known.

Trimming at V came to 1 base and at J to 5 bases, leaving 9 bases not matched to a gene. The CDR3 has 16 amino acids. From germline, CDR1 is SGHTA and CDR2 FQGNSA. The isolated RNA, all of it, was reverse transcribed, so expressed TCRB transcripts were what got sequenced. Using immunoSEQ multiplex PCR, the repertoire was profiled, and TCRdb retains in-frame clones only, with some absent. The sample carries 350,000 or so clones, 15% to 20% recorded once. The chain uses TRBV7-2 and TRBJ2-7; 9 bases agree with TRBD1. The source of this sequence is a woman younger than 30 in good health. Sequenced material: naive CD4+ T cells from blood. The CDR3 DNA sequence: TGTGCCAGCAGCTTAGATTGGGACAGGGCTTCTGACGAGCAGTACTTC. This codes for CASSLDWDRASDEQYF.